A selection of T cell receptor beta chains follows, all from one sample in a study of OX40 agonist ivuxolimab in advanced cancers. The method was immunoSEQ multiplex PCR; TCRdb's version includes in-frame clones alone and lacks a portion of them. The repertoire holds 67,000 or so clones, with more than 70% as singletons. This material consisted of CD4+ or CD8+ T cells sorted from blood, taken in a trial of the OX40 agonist ivuxolimab. The source is an adult with an advanced solid tumor such as melanoma, head and neck, liver or kidney cancer. CDR3s include the opening cysteine and the closing phenylalanine or tryptophan. A D gene is named only where the DNA matches it firmly. Clone sizes are given selectively: once, few, many, or a class where the clone is expanded.

clone size,D gene,V gene,J gene,CDR3 DNA,CDR3 protein
NA,NA,TRBV7-9,TRBJ1-4,TGTGCCAGCAGCGACCGGGGAAGCAATGAAAAACTGTTTTTT,CASSDRGSNEKLFF
NA,NA,TRBV6-6,TRBJ2-2,TGTGCCAGCAGGGCCACGTCCGGGGAGCTGTTTTTT,CASRATSGELFF
NA,NA,TRBV6-5,TRBJ2-3,TGTGCCACCCGGGGCCCCACAGATACGCAGTATTTT,CATRGPTDTQYF
NA,NA,TRBV6-5,TRBJ2-7,TGTGCCAGCACCGCCGTCGAGTGGGGGATCCACGAGCAGTACTTC,CASTAVEWGIHEQYF
NA,TRBD2,TRBV7-9,TRBJ2-3,TGTGCCAGCAGACCCGGACTAGCGGGTTTCACAGATACGCAGTATTTT,CASRPGLAGFTDTQYF
NA,TRBD2,TRBV11-2,TRBJ2-2,TGTGCCAGCAGCTTAGGGTCGGGAGGGTATAGTAACACCGGGGAGCTGTTTTTT,CASSLGSGGYSNTGELFF
NA,TRBD1,TRBV6-5,TRBJ1-2,TGTGCCAGCAGTCGACAGGGGGCGGATGGCTACACCTTC,CASSRQGADGYTF
NA,NA,TRBV6-1,TRBJ2-7,TGTGCCAGCAGTGGCGAGGGTCCAAACTACGAGCAGTACTTC,CASSGEGPNYEQYF
NA,TRBD1,TRBV6-1,TRBJ2-2,TGTGCCAGCAGTGATGGGGACAGGGCCACCGGGGAGCTGTTTTTT,CASSDGDRATGELFF
NA,NA,TRBV5-1,TRBJ1-6,TGCGCCAGCAGCTTGGACCCTAGAGGGGGGCTCCACTTT,CASSLDPRGGLHF
NA,TRBD1,TRBV5-4,TRBJ1-1,TGTGCCAGCAGCTTGGCCGGGACTCCCGGGACAGCCGGATCTGAAGCTTTCTTT,CASSLAGTPGTAGSEAFF
NA,NA,TRBV4-2,TRBJ1-2,TGTGCCAGCAGCCAAGATCAGGCAGATTATGGCTACACCTTC,CASSQDQADYGYTF
NA,NA,TRBV6-6,TRBJ1-5,TGTGCCAGCAGTGACGACAGGCGATTCAATCAGCCCCAGCATTTT,CASSDDRRFNQPQHF
NA,NA,TRBV19,TRBJ2-7,TGTGCCAGTAGCTTGGCGGGACCGAGTAGCGAGCAGTACTTC,CASSLAGPSSEQYF
NA,NA,TRBV5-1,TRBJ2-3,TGCGCCAGCAGCTGGGGGCACATGACAGATACGCAGTATTTT,CASSWGHMTDTQYF
NA,TRBD1,TRBV6-1,TRBJ2-5,TGTGCCAGCAGGGAAACAGGGGTTGAGACCCAGTACTTC,CASRETGVETQYF
NA,NA,TRBV5-5,TRBJ1-1,TGTGCCAGCAGCTCCCGGGACTTGCACACTGAAGCTTTCTTT,CASSSRDLHTEAFF
NA,NA,TRBV6-1,TRBJ2-5,TGTGCCAGCCGCCTTAAGGCCCAGGCAGAGACCCAGTACTTC,CASRLKAQAETQYF
NA,TRBD2,TRBV11-2,TRBJ2-7,TGTGCCAGCAGCCCGGGGGGGCGCTACGAGCAGTACTTC,CASSPGGRYEQYF
NA,NA,TRBV7-2,TRBJ2-5,TGTGCCAGCAGCAGAGGTTGGGTCTCGGAGACCCAGTACTTC,CASSRGWVSETQYF
NA,NA,TRBV5-1,TRBJ1-1,TGCGCCAGCAGCTTGGGGGCCCTCACTGAAGCTTTCTTT,CASSLGALTEAFF
NA,NA,TRBV10-3,TRBJ1-1,TGTGCCACAGGGGAAGAGACTGAAGCTTTCTTT,CATGEETEAFF
NA,NA,TRBV19,TRBJ1-5,TGTGCCAGTAGTATAGAGGGGGGATCCAATCAGCCCCAGCATTTT,CASSIEGGSNQPQHF
NA,TRBD2,TRBV9,TRBJ2-5,TGTGCCAGCAGCGACCTAGCGGGGGGCAACCAAGAGACCCAGTACTTC,CASSDLAGGNQETQYF
NA,NA,TRBV6-5,TRBJ2-7,TGTGCCAGCAGTTACTCTGGCGACTACCCCTACGAGCAGTACTTC,CASSYSGDYPYEQYF
NA,NA,TRBV10-1,TRBJ1-4,TGCGCCAGCTCCCGAGACTGGGGTGAAAAACTGTTTTTT,CASSRDWGEKLFF
NA,NA,TRBV5-4,TRBJ1-1,TGTGCCAGCAGCCGCTTACTCACAGGCCCACCGAACACTGAAGCTTTCTTT,CASSRLLTGPPNTEAFF
NA,TRBD2,TRBV7-9,TRBJ2-3,TGTGCCAGCAGCTCGGCGGGGGGGACAGATACGCAGTATTTT,CASSSAGGTDTQYF
NA,NA,TRBV4-1,TRBJ2-1,TGCGCCAGCAGCCTAGACGGTAGCTCCTACAATGAGCAGTTCTTC,CASSLDGSSYNEQFF
NA,TRBD2,TRBV7-2,TRBJ2-7,TGTGCCAGCAGCCCCCACCTTCTAGCGGGGGGCTCCTACGAGCAGTACTTC,CASSPHLLAGGSYEQYF
NA,NA,TRBV5-6,TRBJ2-7,TGTGCCAGCAGCAAGGGGGGGGCGTACTACGAGCAGTACTTC,CASSKGGAYYEQYF
NA,NA,TRBV5-6,TRBJ2-7,TGTGCCAGCAGCTTGGTCTCGGGTTACGAGCAGTACTTC,CASSLVSGYEQYF
NA,TRBD2,TRBV29-1,TRBJ2-5,TGCAGCGTACAGCGGGGGGGGTACCAAGAGACCCAGTACTTC,CSVQRGGYQETQYF
NA,NA,TRBV4-2,TRBJ2-5,TGTGCCAGCAGCCGCCAGGCGGCAGACCAAGAGACCCAGTACTTC,CASSRQAADQETQYF
NA,TRBD2,TRBV5-4,TRBJ2-5,TGTGCCAGCAGCTATAGCGGGGGGCCCCAGGAGACCCAGTACTTC,CASSYSGGPQETQYF
few,NA,TRBV6-1,TRBJ2-2,TGTGCCAGCAGTGGCGTCTGGGGGCAGGTCGGGGAGCTGTTTTTT,CASSGVWGQVGELFF
NA,TRBD1,TRBV5-1,TRBJ1-2,TGCGCCAGCAGCGATTCAGGGGGCGGCTACACCTTC,CASSDSGGGYTF
NA,NA,TRBV5-5,TRBJ1-2,TGTGCCAGCAGCTTATCTCCTCAAAGTTTTAACTATGGCTACACCTTC,CASSLSPQSFNYGYTF
NA,NA,TRBV2,TRBJ1-2,TGTGCCAGCAGTCAACCGGGACTGGGCCTAGGCTACACCTTC,CASSQPGLGLGYTF
NA,TRBD2,TRBV11-2,TRBJ2-2,TGTGCCAGCAGCGCCCCCTACCGACTAGCGGCGAAGAACACCGGGGAGCTGTTTTTT,CASSAPYRLAAKNTGELFF
NA,NA,TRBV27,TRBJ2-7,TGTGCCAGCAGTCAGGGAGGTTCCACCTACGAGCAGTACTTC,CASSQGGSTYEQYF
NA,NA,TRBV10-1,TRBJ2-3,TGCGCCAGCAGAACAGGGCCCACAGATACGCAGTATTTT,CASRTGPTDTQYF
NA,TRBD2,TRBV5-4,TRBJ2-5,TGTGCCAGCAGCTTGGCCGGGGCTAGCGGGGGGGCGGTGAAGACCCAGTACTTC,CASSLAGASGGAVKTQYF